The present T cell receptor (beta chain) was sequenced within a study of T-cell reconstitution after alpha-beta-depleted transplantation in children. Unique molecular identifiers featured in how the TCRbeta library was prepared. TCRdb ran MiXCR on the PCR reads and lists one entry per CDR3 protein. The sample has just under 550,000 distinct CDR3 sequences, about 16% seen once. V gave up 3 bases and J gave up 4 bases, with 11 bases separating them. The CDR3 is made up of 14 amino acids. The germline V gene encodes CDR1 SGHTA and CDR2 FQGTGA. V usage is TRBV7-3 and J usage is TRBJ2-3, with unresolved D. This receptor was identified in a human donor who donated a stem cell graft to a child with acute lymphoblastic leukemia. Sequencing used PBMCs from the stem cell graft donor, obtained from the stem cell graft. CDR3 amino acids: CASSLYIDPDTQYF. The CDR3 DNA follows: TGTGCCAGCAGCTTGTATATTGACCCAGATACGCAGTATTTT. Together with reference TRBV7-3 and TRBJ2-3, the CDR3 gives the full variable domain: GAGVSQTPSNKVTEKGKYVELRCDPISGHTALYWYRQSLGQGPEFLIYFQGTGAADDSGLPNDRFFAVRPEGSVSTLKIQRTERGDSAVYLCASSLYIDPDTQYFGPGTRLTVL.